This T cell receptor (beta chain) was recorded in a study of T cells in tuberculosis. The data were produced by immunoSEQ multiplex PCR, yet TCRdb's version contains in-frame clones alone and is incomplete. The sample lists 25,000 to 35,000 clones; roughly 93% were seen once. Latent tuberculosis screening used tuberculin skin test and IGRA at entry. On average roughly 90,000 T cells per donor were immunosequenced. About this clone: The antigen is not known.

Overall study results and limits: Active tuberculosis alpha repertoires lay closer to GMM-specific TCRs than controls'.

Losses at the gene ends were 4 bases for V and 7 bases for J; bases not matched to a gene: 14. The CDR3 consists of 16 residues. In germline, CDR1 is SGHNT, CDR2 YYREEE (reference sequence). This clonotype originated in a donor aged 10-29 years with latent tuberculosis or without tuberculosis infection. The rearrangement uses TRBV5-4 and TRBJ2-7; the match to TRBD2 covers 10 bases. Sequences were obtained from PBMCs. CDR3 amino acids: CASSAPPLAGVVEQYF. CDR3 nucleotides: TGTGCCAGCAGCGCCCCCCCTCTAGCGGGAGTAGTGGAGCAGTACTTC. The full variable domain, completed using reference TRBV5-4 and TRBJ2-7, is ETGVTQSPTHLIKTRGQQVTLRCSSQSGHNTVSWYQQALGQGPQFIFQYYREEENGRGNFPPRFSGLQFPNYSSELNVNALELDDSALYLCASSAPPLAGVVEQYFGPGTRLTVT.